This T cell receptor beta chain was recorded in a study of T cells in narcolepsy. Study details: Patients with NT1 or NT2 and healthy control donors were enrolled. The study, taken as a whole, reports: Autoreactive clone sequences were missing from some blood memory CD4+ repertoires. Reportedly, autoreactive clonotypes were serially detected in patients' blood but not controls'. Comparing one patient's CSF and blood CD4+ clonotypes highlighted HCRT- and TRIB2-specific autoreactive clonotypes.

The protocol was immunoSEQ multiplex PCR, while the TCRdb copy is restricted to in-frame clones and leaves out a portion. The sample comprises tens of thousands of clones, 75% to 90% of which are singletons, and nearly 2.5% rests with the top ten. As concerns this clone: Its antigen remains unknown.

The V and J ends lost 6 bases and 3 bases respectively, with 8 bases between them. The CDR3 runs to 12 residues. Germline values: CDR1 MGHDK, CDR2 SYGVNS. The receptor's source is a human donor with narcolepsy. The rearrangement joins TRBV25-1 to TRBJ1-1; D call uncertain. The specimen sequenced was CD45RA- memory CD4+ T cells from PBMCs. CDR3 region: CASRAGDTEAFF. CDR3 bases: TGTGCCAGCAGAGCAGGAGACACTGAAGCTTTCTTT.